This T cell receptor (beta chain) derives from a study of blood T cell repertoires in COVID-19. As for the study in general: The United States, Italy and Spain supplied acute and convalescent COVID-19 samples. In each case, the material was cDNA or gDNA derived from T cells, B-cell-depleted T cells, or PBMCs.

In the study's own analysis: Scientists estimated how many nucleated cells there were by amplifying reference gene primers. Measured with immunoSEQ multiplex PCR; TCRdb has only the in-frame clones, and not every one. The V and J calls and clone size come from that table; D and trimming were worked out from the DNA. This sample carries 150,000 to 190,000 clones, 70% to 85% of them seen once, and the ten largest clones take 9% to 10%. This CDR3 is 14 amino acids long. V dropped 1 base and J dropped 9 bases, with 12 bases sitting between them. From germline, CDR1 is KGHDR and CDR2 SFDVKD. This chain uses TRBV24-1 with TRBJ1-5; D is ambiguous. The sample comprised peripheral blood. The source is a woman between 45 and 65 years old with acute or convalescent COVID-19. The CDR3 reads CATSDFGRATPQHF. The CDR3 nucleotides read TGTGCCACCAGTGATTTTGGCCGAGCGACGCCCCAGCATTTT.